This TCR beta chain stems from a study of cytomegalovirus exposure and HLA in healthy donors (dated by TCRdb to between 2016 and 2019). Broadly, across the study: According to an earlier analysis of several hundred of the donors, 150 million to 200 million T cells yielded 90 million to 130 million unique TCR beta sequences and less than 300 Gb of sequence data. About 300 gigabases of sequencing data and tens of millions of unique TCR sequences made up an early release that covered roughly 670 HLA-typed donors. Donor age, sex, ethnicity and CMV serostatus were collected together with the repertoire data. Among 300 to 500 genotyped donors of the cohort, an average of around 240,000 unique TCR beta nucleotide sequences was sequenced per donor, of which roughly 17% were non-productive. To predict cytomegalovirus infection status, the study combined high-throughput TCR immunosequencing, statistical association of individual TCRs with disease status, and machine learning. All discovery cohort repertoires had been generated on a single sequencing platform. The T cell repertoires of roughly 660 subjects were profiled by immunosequencing and related to cytomegalovirus serostatus. A later genetic analysis took genome-wide SNP genotypes for about 65% of the 666 donors and used that subset as a discovery cohort. The later analysis used no new phenotypic data to find candidate immune exposures, relying instead on TCR beta sequences and their occurrence across donors. HLA typing covered class I and class II loci at four-digit resolution. To decide whether each TCR beta V gene segment behaved as functional or pseudogenic, an earlier analysis of fewer than 750 of the donors relied on high-throughput TCR beta sequencing. Of the 300 to 500 genotyped donors, less than 90% were placed in the genetic ancestry cluster associated with self-reported Caucasian donors. Besides the first cohort of approximately 670 subjects, a separate validation cohort made up of 120 different subjects was used. A later analysis re-analyzed previously published TCR beta repertoires from several hundred donors and added high-resolution HLA genotyping to study TCR occurrence patterns. The study aimed to test whether signatures of past pathogen exposure could be identified by cataloging public T cell receptors. Typing coverage differed by locus: A, B, C, DRB1 and DQB1 were typed in about 620-640 donors, DQA1 in around 500, DPA1 in some 610, and DPB1 in around 490. Because of strong linkage in the cohort, roughly five DR-DQ haplotypes were treated as single units for association and clustering.

The paper as a whole reports these results and caveats: Because counts were too low, around 17 rarely observed V segments, including chromosome 9 orphons, were left out of the earlier analysis of some 600 of the donors. The only immune exposure information available for the cohort was CMV serostatus. The 87-base-pair reads could not distinguish some IMGT-functional V segments, including TRBV6-2 and TRBV6-3, so those segments were excluded. Most TCR sequences were observed very rarely across donors, whereas some public TCRs were present in many individuals. A later analysis associated 15,000 or so TCR beta sequences with specific HLA alleles at a false discovery rate of 0.05. Strong co-occurrence of HLA alleles, especially DR and DQ, made assigning TCR associations to individual alleles difficult. It was suggested by the authors that the approach could potentially be generalized to other disease states and immunological phenotypes. Presence/absence analyses assumed roughly uniform sequencing depth across donors, an assumption that may not hold. Because HLA typing was unavailable for some donors at each locus, only the typed subset was used in association tests. A later analysis reported that several top co-occurrence clusters appeared linked to parvovirus B19, influenza, CMV and Epstein-Barr virus. A total of about 150 TCR beta chains were listed by the study as associated with cytomegalovirus. The classifier was reported to diagnose cytomegalovirus status with high specificity and sensitivity in both the original and validation cohorts. In this cohort, only TCR beta chains were sequenced, and detectable features were limited by the absence of alpha or paired-chain data. In an earlier analysis of about 550 of the donors, most TCR beta V segments were observed in productive rearrangements about 90% or about 30% of the time, broadly matching IMGT annotations. In a later analysis, TCR association rates were found to vary across HLA loci, with the most associated TCRs seen for DRB1 alleles and the fewest for HLA-C alleles. A later analysis found that HLA-associated TCR beta chains were more clonally expanded and had lower generation probabilities than equally common non-associated chains. A cluster of highly shared sequence variants was judged likely to represent a technical artifact of the sequencing pipeline. V-gene and J-gene trimming of TCR beta chains was associated with a missense DCLRE1C variant in a later genetic analysis, and the association was replicated in an independent cohort. In a later analysis, most CMV-associated TCR beta chains were found to appear HLA-restricted, with HLA associations seemingly driven largely by CMV exposure. A later genetic analysis reported fewer N-insertions in productive TCRs among donors in an Asian-associated ancestry cluster than the approximately 670-donor mean. In vitro tests confirmed that a few of the cytomegalovirus-associated TCR beta chains recognize cytomegalovirus antigens. Correlated functional status among segregating V segments might reflect linkage disequilibrium, but an unknown experimental factor could not be ruled out. A further reported finding was that TCR beta sequences accurately predicted the HLA-A and HLA-B alleles for most subjects in the first cohort.

The cohort comprised more than 550 healthy bone marrow donors. Cohort members were all nominally healthy when sampled, although unrecorded immune exposures were likely present. The donor was CMV seropositive and belonged to the group of some 290 seropositive cohort members. Each donor provided a peripheral blood sample, and peripheral blood mononuclear cells were used for TCR beta sequencing. The Qiagen DNeasy Blood Extraction Kit was used to extract genomic DNA from the blood cell samples. Taken from cysteine to phenylalanine, the CDR3 has 16 residues. The entry retains the CDR3 DNA only, 48 bases that are in frame from base 1. At the junction V is shortened by 2 bases and J by 6 bases; bases outside the gene matches: 12. CDR1 and CDR2 (SGHTA, FQGTGA) derive from the germline V gene. Concerning this clone itself: The antigen it binds to is not known. No base-level quality is on record; no much larger clone is a single base apart.

Library generation was performed with the immunoSEQ multiplex PCR assay. For the multiplex PCR, a mixture combining 60 forward primers for TCR Vbeta segments and 13 reverse primers for TCR Jbeta segments was used. The CDR3 region of rearranged TCR beta genes was amplified from genomic DNA by a multiplex PCR assay. Amplified TCR beta libraries were sequenced as 87-base-pair reads on the Illumina HiSeq System. For the original study's pipeline: Across the 500 to 850 repertoires, a later analysis counted some 80 million unique TCR beta chains, roughly 11 million of which were shared by at least two donors. A nearest-neighbor algorithm error-corrected the raw reads and collapsed the reads into unique sequences, merging closely related sequences to remove PCR and sequencing errors. CDR3 sequences were aligned to IMGT reference sequences to assign V, D and J gene segments. For a sequence to be retained, a match of at least six nucleotides to both a V gene segment and a J gene segment was required. A rearrangement counted as productive if the CDR3 had no stop codons and remained in frame with V and J, and every other rearrangement counted as non-productive. CDR3 was defined by IMGT convention, running from the second conserved V-encoded cysteine to the conserved J-encoded phenylalanine. The earlier analysis of about 610 of the donors excluded any sequence lacking an unambiguous match to a single V gene segment. In an earlier analysis of 587 of the donors, a V segment was called functional when productive rearrangements were above 56.7%, and segregating when the standard deviation between donors exceeded 5%. A statistical classification framework was built for diagnosing cytomegalovirus status from the catalog of TCR beta chain sequences. A later analysis assigned V and J genes by comparing TCR nucleotide sequences with IMGT/GENE-DB human TR gene sequences. In a later analysis, CDR3 sequences and most-parsimonious VDJ recombination scenarios were assigned using the TCRdist pipeline. In a later analysis, every TCR beta chain was defined by the combination of its CDR3 amino acid sequence and its V-gene family, and reads without a unique V-gene family were dropped. A later analysis removed over 500 highly shared, low-generation-probability nucleotide sequences to deal with suspected cross-contamination and a sequencing artifact. A later analysis calculated a clonal expansion index for each public chain from normalized within-repertoire ranks of inferred template counts. In a later analysis, generation probabilities were computed with a VDJ recombination model fitted to out-of-frame rearrangements, and the resulting probabilities were checked against IGoR. A later analysis scored TCR-TCR, TCR-HLA and TCR-CMV co-occurrence with hypergeometric tests, applying a repertoire-size bias correction to TCR pairs. To estimate false discovery rates, a later analysis permuted the HLA or CMV assignments 20 times. In a later analysis, co-occurring TCRs were grouped using DBSCAN, and TCRdist sequence similarity was added for clustering within HLA-allele-positive subsets. Repertoires with fewer than 30,000 or more than 120,000 public chains were left out of co-occurrence clustering, as were four to six repertoires with anomalous nucleotide sharing. In TCRdb, the immuneACCESS table is reduced to in-frame sequences with V and J assigned. These tables do not hold every clone; where another copy was compared, an unresolved V gene accounts for under half, and the others remain unexplained. V, J and clone size are those of that table, while D and trimming were read from the DNA. A total of 150,000 or so clones appear in this sample, about 75% of them only once. Roughly 7.6% of the sample is in the top ten clones.

The rearrangement combines TRBV7-3 with TRBJ1-1; the junction holds 7 bases that match TRBD1. The TCR comes from a woman aged 35 to 49 in good health and CMV-seropositive. The sample consisted of PBMCs. The CDR3 amino acid sequence is: CASSLDPRGLDAEAFF. In nucleotide form, the sequence is TGTGCCAGCAGCTTAGACCCCAGGGGGTTGGACGCTGAAGCTTTCTTT.